The 23 T cell receptor beta chains below all came from one sample that was sequenced in a study of blood T cell repertoires in COVID-19. TCRdb keeps only in-frame clones here, not all; method: immunoSEQ multiplex PCR. The sample has about 270,000 clones, 84% seen once. What was sequenced was peripheral blood. The source is a human donor in a cohort sampled during active COVID-19.

The rearrangement links TRBV19 to TRBJ2-7; no clear D. CDR1 LNHDA and CDR2 SQIVND come from the germline V gene (reference sequence). The CDR3 is 13 residues long. Trimming shortened V by 10 bases and J by 2 bases, and 15 bases separated the two germline ends. This CDR3 is CATATQPTYEQYF. DNA of the CDR3: TGTGCCACCGCGACACAGCCGACCTACGAGCAGTACTTC.

The chain uses TRBV10-3 and TRBJ1-1, with TRBD1 as a possible D gene (5 bases). Germline V gives CDR1 ENHRY, CDR2 SYGVKD. This CDR3 has 13 residues. Trimming left V 7 bases short and J 0 bases short, with 9 bases between. The DNA of the CDR3 is TGTGCCATCACGGGGGGGTTGAACACTGAAGCTTTCTTT. It specifies CAITGGLNTEAFF.

V and J are TRBV7-9 and TRBJ1-3; D call uncertain. V lost 1 base and J lost 8, with 6 bases in between. In germline, CDR1 is SEHNR, CDR2 FQNEAQ (reference sequence). The CDR3 length is 12 residues. The CDR3 coding sequence is TGTGCCAGCAGCTTAGGTTCGGACACCATATATTTT. As protein: CASSLGSDTIYF.

This clone came up once. The chain carries TRBV3-1 (or the pseudogene TRBV3-2) and TRBJ2-5, with TRBD2 identical over 13 bases. With V trimmed by 6 bases and J by 2 bases, 3 bases remained unmatched. This CDR3 region has 15 residues. CDR1 and CDR2 from the germline V gene are LGHDT and YNNKEL (reference sequence). In DNA, the CDR3 is TGTGCCAGCAGACCGGGACTAGCGGGGCAAGAGACCCAGTACTTC. It is translated as CASRPGLAGQETQYF.

This chain connects TRBV24-1 to TRBJ2-2; a possible D gene is TRBD1 (6 bases). The V and J ends lost 4 bases and 4 bases respectively, with 12 bases between them. This CDR3 comprises 15 residues. Germline loops: CDR1 KGHDR, CDR2 SFDVKD. CDR3 bases: TGTGCCACCAGTGACCCAAGGGGGACCACCGGGGAGCTGTTTTTT. Its protein is CATSDPRGTTGELFF.

This clone was seen a single time. For the CDR3, the DNA is TGTGCCACCAGCAGATGGGACAGGCAATACTATGGCTACACCTTC. This gives the protein CATSRWDRQYYGYTF. The chain employs TRBV15 and TRBJ1-2; the match to TRBD1 covers 8 bases. Losses at the gene ends were 2 bases for V and 3 bases for J; bases not matched to a gene: 5. This CDR3 comprises 15 residues. Germline V gives CDR1 LNHNV, CDR2 YYDKDF (reference sequence).

The V gene is TRBV6-1, the J gene TRBJ2-7; TRBD2 aligns across 7 bases. Germline V CDR1 and CDR2: MNHNS, SASEGT. This CDR3 spans 13 amino acids. The J segment lost 3 bases and the V segment lost 3 bases, leaving 2 bases of the junction unmatched. The CDR3 nucleotides are TGTGCCAGCAGTGAGGGGAGGGACTACGAGCAGTACTTC. Amino acid sequence: CASSEGRDYEQYF.

This chain uses TRBV3-1 (or the pseudogene TRBV3-2) with TRBJ1-2, with TRBD1 matching 8 bases. The CDR3 loop spans 15 amino acids. Germline V gene lookup returns CDR1 LGHDT and CDR2 YNNKEL (reference sequence). The J segment lost 3 bases and the V segment lost 1 base, leaving 4 bases of the junction unmatched. CDR3 in DNA: TGTGCCAGCAGCCAAGGGACAGGGTTCCACTATGGCTACACCTTC. Translation gives CASSQGTGFHYGYTF.

The chain has TRBV5-1 and TRBJ2-7, with a possible D match to TRBD2 (6 bases). Germline values: CDR1 SGHRS, CDR2 YFSETQ. This CDR3 has 16 residues. V lost 0 bases and J lost 3, with 16 bases in between. The CDR3: CASSLASPSEDYEQYF. DNA for the CDR3: TGCGCCAGCAGCTTGGCCTCGCCTAGCGAAGACTACGAGCAGTACTTC.

The rearrangement links TRBV11-3 to TRBJ1-1; TRBD1 is a possible D gene (5 bases). V shed 2 bases and J shed 1 base, with 5 bases lying between them. This CDR3 has 13 amino acids. Germline V gene data show CDR1 as SGHNT and CDR2 as YENEEA. CDR3 coding DNA: TGTGCCAGCAGCTTACAGGGGAACACTGAAGCTTTCTTT. Residues: CASSLQGNTEAFF.

This chain uses TRBV6-1 with TRBJ1-5; possible D gene TRBD1, 6 bases. Germline loops: CDR1 MNHNS, CDR2 SASEGT. This CDR3 is built from 15 residues. V lost 0 bases and J lost 1, with 7 bases in between. The CDR3 DNA follows: TGTGCCAGCAGTGAAGCAGGGGGAAGCAATCAGCCCCAGCATTTT. It specifies CASSEAGGSNQPQHF.

The count of this clone is one. CDR3 region: CASSVGSTGHYGYTF. The CDR3 bases are TGTGCCAGCAGCGTAGGCTCCACAGGGCACTATGGCTACACCTTC. V gene TRBV9 combines with J gene TRBJ1-2; tentative D call: TRBD1 (6 bases). Trimming left V 0 bases short and J 3 bases short, with 12 bases between. The CDR3 extends over 15 amino acids. Germline loops: CDR1 SGDLS, CDR2 YYNGEE. Full variable domain (remainder filled in from reference TRBV9 and TRBJ1-2): DSGVTQTPKHLITATGQRVTLRCSPRSGDLSVYWYQQSLDQGLQFLIQYYNGEERAKGNILERFSAQQFPDLHSELNLSSLELGDSALYFCASSVGSTGHYGYTFGSGTRLTVV.

This chain connects TRBV3-1 (or the pseudogene TRBV3-2) to TRBJ2-3; 7 positions match TRBD2. Germline-derived CDR1 and CDR2 are LGHDT and YNNKEL (reference sequence). The trim removed 3 bases at V and 10 bases at J, leaving 16 bases unmatched. The CDR3 contains 16 residues. The CDR3 sequence is CASSQNEWRAGYAQYF. The DNA of the CDR3 is TGTGCCAGCAGCCAGAATGAATGGCGAGCGGGATATGCGCAGTATTTT.

The rearrangement uses TRBV6-5 and TRBJ1-2; 7 nucleotides align to TRBD1. Looked up from germline, CDR1 is MNHEY and CDR2 is SVGAGI. Unmatched junction bases numbered 6, after V lost 7 bases and J lost 1 base. This CDR3 comprises 14 residues. CDR3 loop: CASTPTGINYGYTF. The CDR3 DNA follows: TGTGCCAGCACCCCGACAGGGATTAACTATGGCTACACCTTC.

The V and J genes are TRBV5-5 and TRBJ1-2, with 7 bases that match TRBD1. Germline lookup yields CDR1 SGHKS and CDR2 YYEKEE (reference sequence). The CDR3 sequence is 13 residues long. Losses at the gene ends were 2 bases for V and 3 bases for J; bases not matched to a gene: 1. CDR3 in amino acids: CASSFGTDYGYTF. The CDR3 DNA is TGTGCCAGCAGCTTCGGGACAGACTATGGCTACACCTTC.

The rearrangement links TRBV7-3 to TRBJ2-7; 8 bases align to TRBD2. J was trimmed by 5 bases and V by 4 bases; bases with no gene match: 4. The germline CDR1 and CDR2 sequences are SGHTA and FQGTGA. The CDR3 extends over 13 amino acids. The CDR3 reads CASSSAGVDEQYF. CDR3 in DNA: TGTGCCAGCAGCTCAGCGGGAGTCGACGAGCAGTACTTC. Full variable domain (missing parts from reference TRBV7-3 and TRBJ2-7): GAGVSQTPSNKVTEKGKYVELRCDPISGHTALYWYRQSLGQGPEFLIYFQGTGAADDSGLPNDRFFAVRPEGSVSTLKIQRTERGDSAVYLCASSSAGVDEQYFGPGTRLTVT.

This clone was picked up one time. V and J are TRBV6-5 and TRBJ1-2; 7 bases are a match to TRBD1. CDR1 MNHEY and CDR2 SVGAGI come from the germline V gene. CDR3 length equals 14 residues. Germline trimming cut 6 bases from V and 7 bases from J; bases unmatched to any gene: 11. CDR3 residues: CASRSEAPGGGYTF. The CDR3 DNA reads as TGTGCCAGCAGATCCGAGGCTCCAGGGGGTGGCTACACCTTC.

The gene calls are TRBV6-2 or TRBV6-3 and TRBJ2-6; TRBD2 might be the D (6 bases). V lost 5 bases and J lost 0, with 17 bases in between. CDR1 is MNHEY and CDR2 is SVGEGT in the germline V gene. The CDR3 runs to 18 residues. The CDR3 DNA reads as TGTGCCAGCAGTAAGCGCGGGGCGGCAGCCTCTGGGGCCAACGTCCTGACTTTC. It is translated as CASSKRGAAASGANVLTF.

The chain combines TRBV3-1 (or the pseudogene TRBV3-2) with TRBJ1-1; TRBD1 matches at 8 bases. The V segment lost 3 bases and the J segment 1 base; nucleotides outside the gene matches: 7. Germline V gene lookup returns CDR1 LGHDT and CDR2 YNNKEL (reference sequence). The CDR3 runs to 16 residues. CDR3 protein: CASSQPTDRGNTEAFF. The CDR3 DNA reads TGTGCCAGCAGCCAGCCCACTGACAGGGGGAACACTGAAGCTTTCTTT.

This clone was detected only once. This chain links TRBV2 with TRBJ1-2; perhaps TRBD1 as D (5 bases). This CDR3 region has 14 residues. CDR1 is SNHLY and CDR2 is FYNNEI in the germline V gene. V was trimmed by 6 bases and J by 4 bases, leaving 15 bases between them. CDR3 coding DNA: TGTGCCAGCAGCCCGGGGGGGGATTTCTATGGCTACACCTTC. This sequence encodes CASSPGGDFYGYTF.

This clone was seen a few times. The chain links TRBV3-1 (or the pseudogene TRBV3-2) to TRBJ2-7, with 9 bases aligning to TRBD2. CDR1 is LGHDT, CDR2 YNNKEL, per germline (reference sequence). The CDR3 length is 15 residues. V lost 1 base and J lost 2; bases outside the gene matches: 3. The CDR3 loop is CASSQAASGTYEQYF. The CDR3 nucleotides read TGTGCCAGCAGCCAAGCTGCTAGCGGGACCTACGAGCAGTACTTC.

The chain couples TRBV5-4 to TRBJ2-7; 7 bases are a match to TRBD2. Germline-derived CDR1 and CDR2 are SGHNT and YYREEE (reference sequence). The CDR3 is made up of 13 amino acids. The V segment lost 4 bases and the J segment 3 bases; nucleotides outside the gene matches: 4. Here the CDR3 DNA reads TGTGCCAGCAGCAGGGACTACCGCTACGAGCAGTACTTC. Amino acid sequence: CASSRDYRYEQYF.

This rearrangement joins TRBV18 to TRBJ1-1; D is uncertain. This CDR3 contains 12 residues. The V end was cut by 5 bases, the J end by 8 bases, with 12 bases between. Germline V CDR1 and CDR2: KGHSH, LQKENI. Here the CDR3 DNA reads TGTGCCAGCTCAGGAGCCGGGTACGAAGCTTTCTTT. Amino acid sequence: CASSGAGYEAFF.